This record concerns one T cell receptor beta chain sequence. The data are from a study of cytomegalovirus exposure and HLA in healthy donors. Sequenced by immunoSEQ multiplex PCR; TCRdb stores in-frame clones only, minus some. This sample carries roughly 130,000 clones, about 90% of them seen once, and the ten largest clones take approximately 1.5%. CDR3 length: 16 residues. Germline-derived CDR1 and CDR2 are MNHNS and SASEGT. After removal of 2 bases from V and 0 bases from J, the junction contained 3 bases not matched to a gene. The sequence was obtained from a man aged 25 to 40 in good health and CMV-seronegative. V is TRBV6-1 and J is TRBJ2-7; 11 positions match TRBD1. What was sequenced was PBMCs. The CDR3 spells CASSEPGTGGSYEQYF. The DNA for the CDR3 is TGTGCCAGCAGTGAACCCGGGACAGGGGGCTCCTACGAGCAGTACTTC.